This T cell receptor beta chain emerged from a study of cytotoxic CD8 clonotypes in ibrutinib-treated CLL. Study results and caveats: Once treatment began, public clonotypes, which were uncommon, contracted or stayed stable.

As concerns this clone: The target antigen is unknown.

The data were produced by immunoSEQ multiplex PCR, yet TCRdb's version contains in-frame clones alone and is incomplete. The sample lists around 250,000 clones, about three quarters seen once, with 15% in the top ten. The CDR3 has 14 residues. Trimming left V 2 bases short and J 2 bases short, with 10 bases between. Germline V CDR1 and CDR2: MDHEN, SYDVKM. This rearrangement joins TRBV28 to TRBJ2-7; D is uncertain. The sequence derives from a human donor with chronic lymphocytic leukemia. Here the sequenced sample was PBMCs, taken after 24 months of ibrutinib treatment. The CDR3 is CASSLRSRPYEQYF. CDR3 nucleotides: TGTGCCAGCAGTTTACGAAGTCGCCCCTACGAGCAGTACTTC.